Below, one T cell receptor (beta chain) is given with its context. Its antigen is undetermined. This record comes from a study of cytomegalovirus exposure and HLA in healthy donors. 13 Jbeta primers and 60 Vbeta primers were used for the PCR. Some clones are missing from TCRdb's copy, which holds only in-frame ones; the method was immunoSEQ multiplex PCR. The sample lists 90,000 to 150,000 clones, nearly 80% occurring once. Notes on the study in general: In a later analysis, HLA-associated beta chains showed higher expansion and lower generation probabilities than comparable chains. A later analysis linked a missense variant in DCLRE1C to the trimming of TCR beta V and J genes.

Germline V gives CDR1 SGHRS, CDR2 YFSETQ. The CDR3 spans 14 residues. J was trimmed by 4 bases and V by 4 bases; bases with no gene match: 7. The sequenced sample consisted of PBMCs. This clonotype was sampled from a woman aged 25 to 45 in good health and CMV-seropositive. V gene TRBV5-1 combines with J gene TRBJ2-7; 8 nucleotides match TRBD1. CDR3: CASSAGTGEYEQYF. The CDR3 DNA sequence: TGCGCCAGCAGCGCCGGGACAGGAGAGTACGAGCAGTACTTC.